The 19 T cell receptor beta chains reported below all come from one sample, sequenced in a study of T cells in Graves' hyperthyroidism and ophthalmopathy. RNA transcripts gave rise to amplified TCR beta CDR3 regions. During a first-round RT-PCR of the TCR CDR3, the HTBI primer set was used. MiXCR was run by TCRdb on the multiplex PCR reads, yielding one entry per CDR3 protein. The sample carries 480,000 or so distinct CDR3 sequences, 46% recorded once. Sequencing was carried out using peripheral blood or thyroid tissue (not recorded which). Receptors were obtained from an adult woman with Graves' disease, either hyperthyroidism or ophthalmopathy (not recorded which).

This clonotype was observed a few times. The chain has TRBV29-1 and TRBJ2-7; D assignment may be TRBD1 or TRBD2 (5 bases each). Germline values: CDR1 SQVTM, CDR2 ANQGSEA. The CDR3 spans 14 residues. V lost 4 bases, J lost 0 bases, and 13 bases lay in between. The CDR3 reads CSVGVGGSSYEQYF. CDR3 coding DNA: TGCAGCGTTGGGGTTGGGGGAAGCTCCTACGAGCAGTACTTC.

At least ten counts were recorded for this clonotype. The rearrangement uses TRBV7-2 and TRBJ1-2; 7 bases line up with TRBD1. Trimming cost V 5 bases and J 9 bases; bases outside gene matches: 9. Germline loops: CDR1 SGHTA, CDR2 FQGNSA. The CDR3 length is 13 residues. CDR3 in DNA: TGTGCCAGCAGCGCCGCACAGGGGAGTAGCTACACCTTC. It codes for CASSAAQGSSYTF. The full variable domain, completed using reference TRBV7-2 and TRBJ1-2, is GAGVSQSPSNKVTEKGKDVELRCDPISGHTALYWYRQSLGQGLEFLIYFQGNSAPDKSGLPSDRFSAERTGGSVSTLTIQRTQQEDSAVYLCASSAAQGSSYTFGSGTRLTVV.

J is TRBJ2-1 and V is TRBV5-1, with 9 bases aligning to TRBD1. V was clipped by 4 bases and J by 7 bases; unmatched bases: 9. The CDR3 has 15 residues. Per germline, CDR1 SGHRS and CDR2 YFSETQ. The CDR3 protein is CASSIGTGMPNEQFF. Written as DNA, the CDR3 is TGCGCCAGCAGCATCGGGACAGGGATGCCGAATGAGCAGTTCTTC.

This chain connects TRBV20-1 to TRBJ1-6; TRBD1 matches at 7 bases. V lost 5 bases and J lost 7; bases outside the gene matches: 5. The CDR3 has 13 amino acids. Looked up from germline, CDR1 is DFQATT and CDR2 is SNEGSKA (reference sequence). This CDR3 is CSAERGRNSPLHF. CDR3 sequence (DNA): TGCAGTGCTGAGAGGGGGCGGAATTCACCCCTCCACTTT.

The chain couples TRBV25-1 to TRBJ2-7; the D gene is possibly TRBD1 (5 bases). The CDR3 length is 14 residues. Per germline, CDR1 MGHDK and CDR2 SYGVNS. Trimming pared 4 bases from V and 1 base from J, leaving 11 bases between. This CDR3 reads CASSATGQSYEQYF. CDR3 nucleotides: TGTGCCAGCAGTGCAACAGGTCAATCCTACGAGCAGTACTTC.

This clonotype was seen ten or more times. This sequence joins TRBV20-1 and TRBJ2-2; D is uncertain. V lost 6 bases and J lost 8, with 22 bases in between. The CDR3 length is 15 residues. Germline V gene sequence: CDR1 DFQATT, CDR2 SNEGSKA (reference sequence). In nucleotides, the CDR3 is TGCAGTGCGTGCGAGGCGGAGACCCCTGGGGGGGAGCTGTTTTTT. The encoded protein is CSACEAETPGGELFF.

In its sample, this clonotype was seen once. The chain carries TRBV9 and TRBJ2-2; D possibly corresponds to TRBD2 (5 bases). The germline V and J ends were trimmed by 4 bases and 6 bases, with 16 bases remaining between them. CDR1 is SGDLS and CDR2 is YYNGEE in the germline V gene. The CDR3 loop spans 15 amino acids. In nucleotides, the CDR3 is TGTGCCAGCAGCCCCCCCCGGGGAGTGGCCGGGGAGCTGTTTTTT. It encodes CASSPPRGVAGELFF.

This clonotype came up once. The V gene is TRBV2, the J gene TRBJ1-6; D call uncertain. V lost 4 bases to trimming and J lost 9 bases, with 19 bases between them. The germline V gene encodes CDR1 SNHLY and CDR2 FYNNEI. This CDR3 comprises 16 residues. CDR3 residues: CASSVTGSGASSPLHF. The CDR3 nucleotides are TGTGCCAGCAGTGTCACGGGCTCTGGCGCCAGTTCACCCCTCCACTTT.

The chain uses TRBV11-2 and TRBJ2-5, with D tentatively TRBD1 (6 bases). Germline loops: CDR1 SGHAT, CDR2 FQNNGV. CDR3 size: 13 residues. V gave up 7 bases and J gave up 5 bases, with 14 bases separating them. CDR3 protein: CASTKGGRETQYF. CDR3 DNA: TGTGCCAGCACCAAAGGGGGTCGGGAGACCCAGTACTTC.

This clonotype was seen at least ten times. V usage is TRBV7-8 and J usage is TRBJ1-5; no firm D call. This CDR3 comprises 17 residues. CDR1 and CDR2 (germline): SGHVS, FQNEAQ. Trimming left V 5 bases short and J 2 bases short, with 19 bases between. The CDR3: CASSRLGRSIRNQPQHF. The CDR3 bases are TGTGCCAGCAGCCGCCTCGGACGGAGTATTCGCAATCAGCCCCAGCATTTT.

Notes on this clonotype: A much larger clone is a single base away; this may be a read error. The CDR3 end shows no conserved phenylalanine or tryptophan, and so a read error is likely. The CDR3 loop reads CASSQGLPRGEQYL. The CDR3 DNA follows: TGTGCCAGCAGCCAGGGACTACCTAGGGGGGAGCAGTACCTC. The chain employs TRBV7-2 and TRBJ2-7, with D possibly matching TRBD2 (7 bases). The V and J ends lost 5 bases and 7 bases respectively, with 18 bases between them. The germline CDR1 and CDR2 sequences are SGHTA and FQGNSA. This CDR3 comprises 14 residues.

The chain employs TRBV10-2 and TRBJ2-5; 7 bases fit TRBD1. V lost 6 bases and J lost 9; bases outside the gene matches: 10. CDR1 and CDR2 (germline): WSHSY, SAAADI. The CDR3 sequence is 13 residues long. The CDR3 sequence: CASSDRAGQPQYF. The CDR3 DNA sequence: TGCGCCAGCAGCGACAGGGCAGGTCAGCCCCAGTACTTC.

The table lists this clonotype with a few counts. The chain joins TRBV2 to TRBJ1-4, with unresolved D. The germline CDR1 and CDR2 sequences are SNHLY and FYNNEI. The V end was cut by 1 base, the J end by 11 bases, with 2 bases between. This CDR3 has 10 residues. CDR3 protein: CASSEGKLFF. In nucleotides, the CDR3 is TGTGCCAGCAGTGAAGGGAAACTGTTTTTT.

The sample holds one count of this clonotype. The chain links TRBV29-1 to TRBJ1-6; 10 positions agree with TRBD1. V gave up 6 bases and J gave up 9 bases; unmatched junction bases: 8. Germline assignment: CDR1 SQVTM and CDR2 ANQGSEA. This CDR3 comprises 14 residues. CDR3 in amino acids: CSVRAGTGASPLHF. The CDR3 region has the DNA TGCAGCGTCCGGGCCGGGACAGGGGCTTCACCCCTCCACTTT.

The V call is TRBV10-3, the J call TRBJ2-5; 10 bases are a match to TRBD2. Per the germline V gene, CDR1 is ENHRY and CDR2 is SYGVKD. V gave up 5 bases and J gave up 3 bases; unmatched junction bases: 3. This CDR3 comprises 14 residues. The CDR3 sequence is CAISLAGVKETQYF. The CDR3 DNA reads as TGTGCCATCAGTCTAGCGGGAGTTAAAGAGACCCAGTACTTC.

This clonotype was seen ten or more times. The V call is TRBV5-6, the J call TRBJ1-1; a weak D match, TRBD1 (5 bases). This CDR3 is built from 13 residues. From germline, CDR1 is SGHDT and CDR2 YYEEEE. Trimming removed 3 bases from V and 8 bases from J, with 14 bases in between. The CDR3 DNA is TGTGCCAGCAGCTGGGGCACCAGAGGAGAAGCTTTCTTT. Translating it yields CASSWGTRGEAFF.

This clonotype was detected only a few times. The chain uses TRBV7-2 and TRBJ2-7; 7 bases are a match to TRBD1. Germline loops: CDR1 SGHTA, CDR2 FQGNSA. The CDR3 is 13 residues long. V lost 7 bases and J lost 6; bases outside the gene matches: 9. CDR3 DNA: TGTGCCAGCACCGCCGGGACAGTCGGCGAGCAGTACTTC. It codes for CASTAGTVGEQYF.

This clonotype has at least ten counts. The CDR3 sequence is CASRESTGDQPQHF. As DNA, the CDR3 is TGTGCCAGTAGAGAATCGACAGGGGATCAGCCCCAGCATTTT. This sequence joins TRBV12-3 or TRBV12-4 and TRBJ1-5; 8 bases are shared with TRBD1. The CDR3 is 14 residues long. V was clipped by 9 bases and J by 5 bases; unmatched bases: 9.

This clonotype was found a few times. V is TRBV28 and J is TRBJ1-6; 9 bases are shared with TRBD1. Germline CDR1 and CDR2: MDHEN and SYDVKM. V shed 4 bases, J shed 6 bases, and the junction held 7 bases outside the gene matches. The CDR3 consists of 16 residues. For the CDR3, the DNA is TGTGCCAGCAGTTGGGGACAGGGCGCTAGTAATTCACCCCTCCACTTT. Amino acids: CASSWGQGASNSPLHF.